Reported below is one TCR beta chain. As yet, its antigen is unknown. The data derive from a study of blood T cells in healthy people across ages. Study-wide points: Calculation of diversity from one million T cells yielded estimates considered to be underestimates. PBMCs that were unsorted prevented a conclusive naive versus antigen-experienced comparison.

The germline V gene encodes CDR1 MDHEN and CDR2 SYDVKM. The CDR3 length is 16 residues. Combining a sample-barcoded 5' primer with a J-beta primer mix, a second PCR ran for roughly 7 to 12 cycles. No fewer than 2.5 million CDR3-containing paired-end reads came from each sample. A single record per CDR3 protein comes from TCRdb applying MiXCR to the 5' RACE reads. The data contain over a million distinct CDR3 sequences, 40% to 45% of them singletons. Sequenced input: blood. The chain has TRBV28 and TRBJ2-5, with 9 bases matching TRBD1. Gene TRBJ2-7 matches the end of the DNA better, so the J call may be wrong. This TCR came from a woman in her sixties in good health. CDR3: CASSSPGQGVRYEQYF. For the CDR3, the DNA is TGTGCCAGCAGTTCTCCGGGACAGGGAGTGAGGTACGAGCAGTACTTC.